Below, 22 T cell receptor beta chains from the same sample are listed, as sequenced in a study of blood T cell repertoires in COVID-19. Produced via immunoSEQ multiplex PCR; TCRdb's table is partial and in-frame only. Of about 30,000 clones listed, 85% to 90% were seen once; the top ten hold approximately 22%. Sequencing was performed on peripheral blood. All receptors come from a human donor with active COVID-19. The donor label of this sample is uncertain.

V gene TRBV7-2 combines with J gene TRBJ1-2; the match to TRBD1 covers 8 bases. The junction had 4 bases not matched to a gene; V was cut back by 5 bases and J by 2 bases. The germline V gene has CDR1 SGHTA and CDR2 FQGNSA. This CDR3 comprises 14 residues. This CDR3 reads CASSPDRGNYGYTF. The CDR3 nucleotides read TGTGCCAGCAGCCCCGACAGGGGCAACTATGGCTACACCTTC.

CDR3 amino acids: CASSPWTSNTGELFF. CDR3 nucleotide sequence: TGTGCCAGCAGCCCCTGGACTAGCAACACCGGGGAGCTGTTTTTT. This rearrangement joins TRBV7-2 to TRBJ2-2; 8 bases match TRBD2. The V gene's germline CDR1 is SGHTA and CDR2 FQGNSA. This CDR3 has 15 amino acids. V dropped 5 bases and J dropped 2; count of bases not matched to a gene: 4. The whole variable domain, remainder taken from reference TRBV7-2 and TRBJ2-2, is GAGVSQSPSNKVTEKGKDVELRCDPISGHTALYWYRQSLGQGLEFLIYFQGNSAPDKSGLPSDRFSAERTGGSVSTLTIQRTQQEDSAVYLCASSPWTSNTGELFFGEGSRLTVL.

The gene calls are TRBV9 and TRBJ2-2, with TRBD2 matching over 9 bases. From germline, CDR1 is SGDLS and CDR2 YYNGEE. Losses at the gene ends were 4 bases for V and 7 bases for J; bases not matched to a gene: 14. The CDR3 runs 17 residues. CDR3 in DNA: TGTGCCAGCAGCACCTGGGGTAGCGGGAGTATTAACGGGGAGCTGTTTTTT. Translating it yields CASSTWGSGSINGELFF.

The chain joins TRBV25-1 to TRBJ2-3; 12 bases agree with TRBD2. The CDR3 has 17 residues. The germline CDR1 and CDR2 sequences are MGHDK and SYGVNS. J lost 1 base, V lost 3 bases, and 5 bases had no gene match. The CDR3 region has the DNA TGTGCCAGCAGTGATGTCCTAGCGGGGGGGCGCACAGATACGCAGTATTTT. This translates into CASSDVLAGGRTDTQYF.

The DNA for the CDR3 is TGTGCCAGCAGTTATCGCGACAGGTCCTCTGGAAACACCATATATTTT. Its protein is CASSYRDRSSGNTIYF. The gene calls are TRBV6-6 and TRBJ1-3, with D possibly matching TRBD1 (6 bases). V was clipped by 3 bases and J by 0 bases, with 12 bases between them. The CDR3 is 16 amino acids. Germline CDR1 MNHNY, CDR2 SVGAGI (reference sequence).

This chain links TRBV18 with TRBJ1-6; D possibly corresponds to TRBD1 (5 bases). V shed 0 bases and J shed 14 bases, with 14 bases lying between them. The CDR3 has 14 residues. Looked up from germline, CDR1 is KGHSH and CDR2 is LQKENI. CDR3 nucleotides: TGTGCCAGCTCACCACCTACACGGGGGGGAACCCTCCACTTT. Translation gives CASSPPTRGGTLHF.

V usage is TRBV5-1 and J usage is TRBJ2-5; 9 bases align to TRBD2. Germline lookup yields CDR1 SGHRS and CDR2 YFSETQ. V dropped 0 bases and J dropped 1; count of bases not matched to a gene: 4. This CDR3 region has 16 residues. For the CDR3, the DNA is TGCGCCAGCAGCTTGGCGGTAGCGGGGGCCCAAGAGACCCAGTACTTC. Residues: CASSLAVAGAQETQYF.

This clone was seen once. The V call is TRBV11-3, the J call TRBJ2-5, with 9 bases that match TRBD1. CDR3 length: 15 residues. J lost 4 bases, V lost 3 bases, and 6 bases had no gene match. Germline values: CDR1 SGHNT, CDR2 YENEEA. CDR3 bases: TGTGCCAGCAGCTTTGACAGGGGGATCGGAGAGACCCAGTACTTC. This encodes CASSFDRGIGETQYF.

The chain combines TRBV7-9 with TRBJ2-3; possible D gene TRBD2, 6 bases. The CDR3 covers 14 residues. Trimming shortened V by 5 bases and J by 0 bases, and 9 bases separated the two germline ends. Germline lookup yields CDR1 SEHNR and CDR2 FQNEAQ (reference sequence). The CDR3 DNA follows: TGTGCCAGCAGCGGTCGGGGGAGCACAGATACGCAGTATTTT. The encoded protein is CASSGRGSTDTQYF.

The V call is TRBV5-6, the J call TRBJ1-1; 8 bases align to TRBD1. The V and J ends lost 7 bases and 1 base, in that order; junction bases with no gene match: 6. The CDR3 consists of 14 residues. The germline gives CDR1 SGHDT, CDR2 YYEEEE. CDR3 nucleotide sequence: TGTGCCAGCGGACAGGGCTTAGGGAACACTGAAGCTTTCTTT. It yields the protein CASGQGLGNTEAFF.

The V gene is TRBV7-9, the J gene TRBJ2-7, with D possibly being TRBD1 (6 bases). The V gene's germline CDR1 is SEHNR and CDR2 FQNEAQ (reference sequence). The CDR3 length is 15 residues. V was trimmed by 1 base and J by 0 bases, leaving 10 bases between them. In DNA, the CDR3 is TGTGCCAGCAGCTTAGGGCAGGGGAGCTCCTACGAGCAGTACTTC. This sequence encodes CASSLGQGSSYEQYF.

V usage is TRBV6-2 or TRBV6-3 and J usage is TRBJ2-7, with 11 bases aligning to TRBD2. Germline-derived CDR1 and CDR2 are MNHEY and SVGEGT. With 2 bases clipped from V and 2 bases from J, the junction kept 2 bases outside the gene matches. CDR3 length: 15 amino acids. Here the CDR3 DNA reads TGTGCCAGCAGTTACCGGGGACTAGCGGCCTACGAGCAGTACTTC. Protein: CASSYRGLAAYEQYF.

V is TRBV6-2 or TRBV6-3 and J is TRBJ2-7; TRBD2 matches 10 bases. Germline V gives CDR1 MNHEY, CDR2 SVGEGT. The trim removed 0 bases at V and 3 bases at J, leaving 11 bases unmatched. CDR3 length: 18 amino acids. CDR3 sequence: CASSYSSIRLAGVYEQYF. DNA for the CDR3: TGTGCCAGCAGTTACTCGAGTATTCGGCTAGCGGGAGTCTACGAGCAGTACTTC.

The chain uses TRBV19 and TRBJ2-3, with D possibly being TRBD2 (5 bases). CDR3 length: 13 residues. Between the trimmed V and J ends, which lost 7 bases and 13 bases, there was a span of 21 bases. In germline, CDR1 is LNHDA, CDR2 SQIVND (reference sequence). CDR3 sequence reads: CASTGRSTAAEYF. The CDR3, as DNA: TGTGCCAGTACCGGTAGGTCGACTGCAGCGGAGTATTTT.

V and J are TRBV4-2 and TRBJ2-5; D is uncertain. Germline V gene data show CDR1 as LGHNA and CDR2 as YNFKEQ. V dropped 0 bases and J dropped 5 bases, with 13 bases sitting between them. The CDR3 has 15 residues. This CDR3 is CASSQDDVPRETQYF. The CDR3 DNA follows: TGTGCCAGCAGCCAAGACGATGTCCCTAGGGAGACCCAGTACTTC.

This sequence joins TRBV13 and TRBJ2-2, with 8 positions matching TRBD2. Germline CDR1 and CDR2: PRHDT and FYEKMQ (reference sequence). The length of the CDR3 is 16 residues. V lost 5 bases, J lost 5 bases, and 10 bases stayed unmatched. This CDR3 is CASSPIAGTGTGELFF. The CDR3 region has the DNA TGTGCCAGCAGCCCTATAGCGGGGACGGGGACCGGGGAGCTGTTTTTT.

The chain employs TRBV2 and TRBJ1-5, with TRBD1 as a possible D gene (5 bases). This CDR3 contains 13 residues. Per the germline V gene, CDR1 is SNHLY and CDR2 is FYNNEI. The V gene lost 3 bases and the J gene lost 9 bases, with 12 bases spanning the gap. CDR3: CASSDPTGGPQHF. The CDR3 DNA sequence: TGTGCCAGCAGTGACCCTACCGGGGGGCCCCAGCATTTT.

This chain links TRBV27 with TRBJ1-1; D call uncertain. V lost 8 bases and J lost 6, with 16 bases in between. This CDR3 has 13 amino acids. Germline CDR1 is MNHEY and CDR2 is SMNVEV (reference sequence). CDR3 nucleotide sequence: TGTGCCAGCGGTGGCCCCGGGAGGGCTGAAGCTTTCTTT. Amino acid sequence: CASGGPGRAEAFF.

The rearrangement uses TRBV9 and TRBJ1-4; 7 positions agree with TRBD1. The CDR3 runs 15 residues. The V segment lost 3 bases and the J segment 6 bases; nucleotides outside the gene matches: 8. The germline V gene has CDR1 SGDLS and CDR2 YYNGEE. CDR3 bases: TGTGCCAGCAGCGCGACAGGGAGTGAGGATGAAAAACTGTTTTTT. Translated: CASSATGSEDEKLFF. The entire variable domain, with the rest obtained from reference TRBV9 and TRBJ1-4, is as follows: DSGVTQTPKHLITATGQRVTLRCSPRSGDLSVYWYQQSLDQGLQFLIQYYNGEERAKGNILERFSAQQFPDLHSELNLSSLELGDSALYFCASSATGSEDEKLFFGSGTQLSVL.

The V gene is TRBV4-2, the J gene TRBJ2-7; 8 nucleotides line up with TRBD2. CDR3 length: 16 residues. After removal of 1 base from V and 3 bases from J, the junction contained 8 bases not matched to a gene. Germline CDR1 LGHNA, CDR2 YNFKEQ. This CDR3 reads CASSQAGRGALYEQYF. Written as DNA, the CDR3 is TGTGCCAGCAGCCAAGCCGGGAGGGGGGCACTCTACGAGCAGTACTTC.

The chain uses TRBV30 and TRBJ2-3; D is undetermined. V dropped 4 bases and J dropped 2 bases, with 10 bases sitting between them. The length of the CDR3 is 13 residues. Germline CDR1 GTSNPN, CDR2 SVGIG (reference sequence). CDR3 residues: CAWTGPITDTQYF. The CDR3 bases are TGTGCCTGGACTGGCCCGATCACAGATACGCAGTATTTT.

The chain uses TRBV24-1 and TRBJ1-3, with D unclear. This CDR3 has 14 residues. The V end was cut by 2 bases, the J end by 0 bases, with 4 bases between. Germline V gene lookup returns CDR1 KGHDR and CDR2 SFDVKD. This CDR3 reads CATSDSGSGNTIYF. The CDR3 DNA reads TGTGCCACCAGTGATTCAGGCTCTGGAAACACCATATATTTT.